Listed below are T cell receptor beta chains from one sample, sequenced in a study of T cells in Graves' hyperthyroidism and ophthalmopathy. TCRdb itself ran the multiplex PCR reads through MiXCR, one entry per CDR3 protein. Counted here are hundreds of thousands of distinct CDR3 sequences, roughly 15% occurring once; the ten biggest clones make up 12%. Specimen: blood. The receptors were gathered from a woman in her 50s with Graves' ophthalmopathy. CDR3s include the opening cysteine and the closing phenylalanine or tryptophan. Fields, in order: V gene, J gene, clone size, D gene, CDR3 protein, CDR3 DNA. The D gene is left open where the match is weak. Clone size is given for some rows only: seen once, a few or many times, or a class if the clone is expanded.

TRBV12-3/TRBV12-4	TRBJ2-1	-	TRBD1	CASSPDRVSFEQFF	TGTGCCAGCAGCCCGGACAGGGTTTCGTTTGAGCAGTTCTTC
TRBV6-1	TRBJ2-7	-	TRBD1	CASSKGTVNYEQYF	TGTGCCAGCAGTAAAGGGACAGTTAACTACGAGCAGTACTTC
TRBV6-2/TRBV6-3	TRBJ2-5	few	-	CASTSVSGQETQYF	TGTGCCAGCACCTCCGTTAGCGGCCAAGAGACCCAGTACTTC
TRBV4-2	TRBJ1-3	-	-	CASSQVSLQTRGNTIYF	TGTGCCAGCAGCCAAGTTTCCCTCCAGACTCGTGGAAACACCATATATTTT
TRBV20-1	TRBJ2-3	many	TRBD1	CSAQGLHHTDTQYF	TGCAGTGCACAGGGGCTCCATCACACAGATACGCAGTATTTT
TRBV4-3	TRBJ2-3	-	-	CASSQDRSDTQYF	TGCGCCAGCAGCCAAGATAGGTCAGATACGCAGTATTTT
TRBV5-4	TRBJ2-7	many	-	CASSLVGALSYEQYF	TGTGCCAGCAGCTTGGTAGGCGCCCTCTCCTACGAGCAGTACTTC
TRBV5-6	TRBJ2-3	many	TRBD2	CASSPGLAGRNTQYF	TGTGCCAGCAGCCCGGGACTAGCGGGAAGGAATACGCAGTATTTT
TRBV12-3/TRBV12-4	TRBJ2-3	many	-	CASSSVSPTDTQYF	TGTGCCAGCAGTTCGGTATCCCCCACAGATACGCAGTATTTT
TRBV25-1	TRBJ1-1	few	TRBD1	CASSAGGQIDTEAFF	TGTGCCAGCAGCGCAGGGGGCCAAATTGACACTGAAGCTTTCTTT
TRBV4-2	TRBJ2-1	few	-	CASSQDLTEGGQFF	TGTGCCAGCAGCCAAGATCTGACGGAAGGGGGGCAGTTCTTC
TRBV20-1	TRBJ2-7	many	-	CSARMVGWEERTYEQYF	TGCAGTGCTAGAATGGTGGGATGGGAAGAAAGGACCTACGAGCAGTACTTC
TRBV2	TRBJ2-6	-	TRBD1	CASSTGEAGANVLTF	TGTGCCAGCAGTACAGGGGAAGCTGGGGCCAACGTCCTGACTTTC
TRBV20-1	TRBJ2-5	many	TRBD1	CSASDRGRETQYF	TGCAGTGCCAGTGACAGGGGGCGAGAGACCCAGTACTTC
TRBV4-3	TRBJ1-1	-	-	CASSQDMASKAFF	TGCGCCAGCAGCCAAGATATGGCGTCGAAAGCTTTCTTT
TRBV6-2/TRBV6-3	TRBJ1-2	many	-	CASSYYRRGGGYGYTF	TGTGCCAGCAGTTACTATCGCAGGGGCGGTGGCTATGGCTACACCTTC
TRBV12-3/TRBV12-4	TRBJ1-1	few	-	CTSSLRRPIEAFF	TGTACCAGCAGTTTAAGGCGACCGATTGAGGCTTTCTTT
TRBV27	TRBJ1-5	many	-	CASSPIRRPYSNQPQHF	TGTGCCAGCAGCCCTATTCGCCGCCCTTATAGCAATCAGCCCCAGCATTTT
TRBV12-3/TRBV12-4	TRBJ2-7	few	-	CASSSHGDSYEQYF	TGTGCCAGCAGTTCGCATGGGGACTCCTACGAGCAGTACTTC
TRBV27	TRBJ1-6	-	-	CASSPNRAPIYNSPLHF	TGTGCCAGCAGTCCCAACAGGGCCCCAATCTATAATTCACCCCTCCACTTT
TRBV4-2	TRBJ1-3	-	-	CASSQDSSSGNTIYF	TGTGCCAGCAGCCAAGACTCCAGCTCTGGAAACACCATATATTTT
TRBV28	TRBJ1-2	many	-	CASSLQGSNYGYTF	TGTGCCAGCAGTTTACAGGGAAGTAACTATGGCTACACCTTC
TRBV5-1	TRBJ2-1	-	TRBD1	CASSEQGAQFF	TGCGCCAGCAGTGAACAGGGGGCACAGTTCTTC
TRBV9	TRBJ1-6	-	TRBD1	CASSVVETGDSPLHF	TGTGCCAGCAGCGTAGTGGAGACAGGGGATTCACCCCTCCACTTT
TRBV28	TRBJ2-3	many	TRBD2	CAATEGLAGTDTQYF	TGTGCCGCCACGGAGGGACTAGCGGGCACAGATACGCAGTATTTT
TRBV5-1	TRBJ2-2	-	-	CASSFELVGELFF	TGCGCCAGCAGCTTTGAATTAGTCGGGGAGCTGTTTTTT
TRBV20-1	TRBJ1-5	many	-	CSATGEGMQPQHF	TGCAGTGCCACCGGGGAGGGTATGCAGCCCCAGCATTTT
TRBV12-3/TRBV12-4	TRBJ1-1	-	-	CASRRTEAFF	TGTGCCAGCCGGCGCACTGAAGCTTTCTTT
TRBV30	TRBJ1-1	many	TRBD1	CAWSKPTGKVTEAFF	TGTGCCTGGAGCAAACCGACAGGGAAGGTTACTGAAGCTTTCTTT
TRBV13	TRBJ2-2	many	TRBD2	CASSYESRAAGVDTGELFF	TGTGCCAGCAGTTACGAATCGCGGGCAGCGGGGGTAGACACCGGGGAGCTGTTTTTT
TRBV6-1	TRBJ1-5	few	-	CASSVPGSNQPQHF	TGTGCCAGCAGTGTTCCAGGTAGCAATCAGCCCCAGCATTTT
TRBV20-1	TRBJ1-2	-	-	CSARSDTALGYTF	TGCAGTGCTAGAAGCGACACGGCCCTAGGCTACACCTTC
TRBV19	TRBJ1-1	-	TRBD1	CASRTMGQAMNTEAFF	TGTGCCAGTAGAACGATGGGACAGGCTATGAACACTGAAGCTTTCTTT
TRBV19	TRBJ2-2	-	-	CASSSPGVNLGELFF	TGTGCCAGTAGTAGTCCGGGGGTAAATCTGGGGGAGCTGTTTTTT
TRBV2	TRBJ1-2	many	-	CASSEQGATNYGYTF	TGTGCCAGCAGTGAACAAGGAGCGACTAACTATGGCTACACCTTC
TRBV12-3/TRBV12-4	TRBJ1-6	many	-	CASTPGLEGGSPLHF	TGTGCCAGCACTCCCGGACTGGAAGGGGGTTCACCCCTCCACTTT
TRBV3-1	TRBJ2-7	many	TRBD1	CASSPRQGVSYEQYF	TGTGCCAGCAGCCCCAGACAGGGGGTCTCCTACGAGCAGTACTTC
TRBV24-1	TRBJ2-1	many	-	CATSEYGTTPYNEQFF	TGTGCCACCAGTGAGTACGGGACGACCCCCTACAATGAGCAGTTCTTC
TRBV6-1	TRBJ2-3	many	-	CASRRGRQATDTQYF	TGTGCCAGCAGACGCGGGCGGCAAGCCACAGATACGCAGTATTTT
TRBV3-1	TRBJ2-2	-	-	CASSQDSITPSTGELFF	TGTGCCAGCAGCCAAGATAGTATAACACCAAGCACCGGGGAGCTGTTTTTT